This T cell receptor (beta chain) was profiled in a study of shared clonotypes between healthy human individuals. Study details: Each donor had three CD4 naive, three CD4 memory, two CD8 naive and one CD8 memory plate.

Every subset's genomic DNA went evenly onto several immunoSEQ plates. Original data processing: Sequence data from immunoSEQ were junction-only and lacked quality scores; consequently, filtering differed. Assay used: immunoSEQ multiplex PCR; TCRdb lists only in-frame clones, some missing. The V and J calls and clone size were taken over from that table, and D and trimming were inferred from the DNA. In the table there are 1.5 million to 2.5 million clones, about 95% of which are singletons. Terminally differentiated effector memory CD45RA+ cells were excluded by CCR7 positive selection of CD45RO-negative cells. Broader study findings: Naive subsets generally exceeded memory subsets in estimated richness.

The CDR3 consists of 15 residues. V dropped 5 bases and J dropped 2; count of bases not matched to a gene: 5. Per the germline V gene, CDR1 is MDHEN and CDR2 is SYDVKM. About this clone: What it binds is not known.

The rearrangement links TRBV28 to TRBJ2-3; 9 nucleotides line up with TRBD1. The source material was naive CD8+ T cells sorted from blood. The source of this sequence is a man aged 18 to 29 in good health. CDR3 region: CASSPGTGHTDTQYF. The CDR3, as DNA: TGTGCCAGCAGTCCGGGGACAGGGCACACAGATACGCAGTATTTT.